This paragraph covers one T cell receptor beta chain sequence. Its antigen is still unknown. Trimming took 1 base from V and 2 from J, leaving 9 bases between them. Germline V gives CDR1 SGHRS, CDR2 YFSETQ. CDR3 length equals 14 residues. The data were obtained in a study of cytomegalovirus exposure and HLA in healthy donors. Whole-study context: HLA-typed donors were the source of around 87 million unique TCRs, which an early data release held. Study-wide findings and caveats: Analysis was performed later, and it showed HLA-associated TCR beta chains to be more clonally expanded than equally common others. The CMV antigen specificity of a few CMV-associated chains was confirmed through in vitro analysis.

Primers included in the PCR were 60 Vbeta and 13 Jbeta primers. Clones were sequenced by immunoSEQ multiplex PCR, and TCRdb holds only the in-frame ones, with some missing. The sample carries approximately 130,000 clones, about 64% recorded once. Sequenced sample: PBMCs. The chain is built from TRBV5-1 and TRBJ1-1, with a possible D match to TRBD1 (5 bases). The source of this sequence is a woman in her 40s in good health and CMV-seronegative. The CDR3 DNA follows: TGCGCCAGCAGCTTGAGGCAGGGTAACACTGAAGCTTTCTTT. Translated: CASSLRQGNTEAFF.